This TCR beta chain was observed in a study of cytomegalovirus exposure and HLA in healthy donors. CDR3 length equals 14 residues. The germline V gene has CDR1 SGHTS and CDR2 YDEGEE. V gave up 3 bases and J gave up 2 bases, with 12 bases separating them. General study points: A few CMV-associated chains proved CMV antigen-specific in vitro. Overall, around 150 TCR beta chains were annotated as cytomegalovirus-associated.

Concerning this clone itself: Its specificity is unknown.

Libraries were prepared by immunoSEQ multiplex PCR; TCRdb keeps only in-frame clonotypes and omits some of them. The sample lists 100,000 to 150,000 clones, around 90% seen once, with about 2% in the top ten. The clonotype originates from a woman younger than 30 in good health and CMV-seronegative. Material for sequencing was PBMCs. The chain links TRBV5-8 to TRBJ2-7; a weak D match, TRBD1 (6 bases). CDR3 loop: CASSWGTLTYEQYF. The DNA of the CDR3 is TGTGCCAGCAGCTGGGGGACATTAACCTACGAGCAGTACTTC.